The T cell receptor beta chain described here comes from a study of vaccination effects on CD4 cells after COVID-19. The V gene's germline CDR1 is MRHNA and CDR2 SNTAGT. Germline trimming cut 6 bases from V and 3 bases from J; bases unmatched to any gene: 19. The CDR3 sequence is 19 residues long. With regard to this clone: What it binds is not known.

Generated by immunoSEQ multiplex PCR, the TCRdb table keeps only in-frame clones and is missing some. Found here are about 48,000 clones, roughly three quarters of them singletons; the top ten hold approximately 6%. After expansion with viral peptide pools in the ViraFEST assay, antigen-specific CD4+ T cells were sequenced. Culture proceeded for approximately 10 days, and CD4+ T cells were then isolated. Among the vaccine recipients, none had a prior SARS-CoV-2 infection, and nucleocapsid antibodies were negative. It was with about 10 IU/ml IL-2 and 9.5 to 10 ug/ml peptides that about 2 million PBMC per well were cultured. Cultures had half their medium replaced with IL-2 medium on days 3 and 7. Overall study findings and caveats: Researchers reported few convalescent patients and no early post-infection timepoints in the study.

This TCR was sampled from a human donor who received a COVID-19 vaccine. The material sequenced was CD4+ T cells from PBMCs cultured with HCoV-OC43 spike peptides, taken before COVID-19 vaccination. Sample subset: HCoV-OC43 spike overlapping peptide pool stimulation. V and J are TRBV6-4 and TRBJ2-3; 9 nucleotides align to TRBD2. The CDR3, as DNA: TGTGCCAGCAGCCGAAGTGTTCTGTCTAGCGGGGTTCGTACAGATACGCAGTATTTT. As protein: CASSRSVLSSGVRTDTQYF.